This T cell receptor (beta chain) derives from a study of blood T cell repertoires in COVID-19. About the study: In each case, the material was cDNA or gDNA derived from T cells, B-cell-depleted T cells, or PBMCs.

Assay used: immunoSEQ multiplex PCR; TCRdb lists only in-frame clones, some missing. The repertoire consists of around 420,000 clones, with roughly 88% occurring once and the leading ten covering more than 2%. Self-reported history from a screening survey and questionnaire set each donor's cohort. With 7 bases clipped from V and 2 bases from J, the junction kept 5 bases outside the gene matches. The CDR3 has 15 amino acids. Germline assignment: CDR1 SGHRS and CDR2 YFSETQ. The rearrangement links TRBV5-1 to TRBJ2-2; TRBD1 matches at 10 bases. The sequence was collected from a middle-aged woman with acute COVID-19. What was sequenced was PBMCs or T cells enriched from blood (not recorded which). CDR3 amino acids: CASYRDRGNTGELFF. The CDR3 DNA is TGCGCCAGCTACCGGGACAGGGGCAACACCGGGGAGCTGTTTTTT.